Listed below are T cell receptor beta chains from one sample, sequenced in a study of blood T cell repertoires in COVID-19. Some clones are missing from TCRdb's copy, which holds only in-frame ones; the method was immunoSEQ multiplex PCR. The sample lists some 460,000 clones; about 89% were seen once. Material: peripheral blood. The receptors were gathered from a woman in her 30s with acute or convalescent COVID-19. Each CDR3 is given with its conserved first and last residue. The order of the fields is J gene, D gene, clone size, V gene, CDR3 protein, CDR3 DNA. A D gene is named only where the DNA matches it firmly. Rows may omit the clone size; those that give it use once, few, many or a size class.

J: TRBJ2-3; D: TRBD2; size: NA; V: TRBV7-8; CDR3: CASSLASGASTDTQYF; DNA: TGTGCCAGCAGCCTAGCTAGCGGGGCGAGCACAGATACGCAGTATTTT
J: TRBJ1-6; D: TRBD1; size: NA; V: TRBV9; CDR3: CASSKQGADNSPLHF; DNA: TGTGCCAGCAGCAAACAGGGGGCGGATAATTCACCCCTCCACTTT
J: TRBJ1-5; D: NA; size: NA; V: TRBV5-1; CDR3: CASSLEPNSNQPQHF; DNA: TGCGCCAGCAGCTTGGAGCCAAATAGCAATCAGCCCCAGCATTTT
J: TRBJ1-4; D: NA; size: NA; V: TRBV19; CDR3: CASNGRARSNEKLFF; DNA: TGTGCCAGTAACGGGAGGGCCCGCTCTAATGAAAAACTGTTTTTT
J: TRBJ2-3; D: TRBD2; size: once; V: TRBV2; CDR3: CASRKGLAGPHTQYF; DNA: TGTGCCAGCAGGAAGGGACTAGCGGGCCCTCATACGCAGTATTTT
J: TRBJ2-1; D: TRBD1; size: NA; V: TRBV12-5; CDR3: CASGSTGTGKYNEQFF; DNA: TGTGCTAGTGGATCGACCGGGACAGGAAAGTACAATGAGCAGTTCTTC
J: TRBJ2-5; D: TRBD1; size: NA; V: TRBV4-1; CDR3: CASSQEGQGGGETQYF; DNA: TGCGCCAGCAGCCAAGAGGGACAGGGGGGCGGAGAGACCCAGTACTTC
J: TRBJ2-1; D: NA; size: NA; V: TRBV29-1; CDR3: CSVESGVSYNEQFF; DNA: TGCAGCGTTGAGTCAGGGGTTAGCTACAATGAGCAGTTCTTC
J: TRBJ2-7; D: NA; size: NA; V: TRBV5-4; CDR3: CASSLFMGAGGTYEQYF; DNA: TGTGCCAGCAGCTTGTTTATGGGGGCAGGGGGGACCTACGAGCAGTACTTC
J: TRBJ2-1; D: TRBD2; size: once; V: TRBV19; CDR3: CASRTSGGVYNEQFF; DNA: TGTGCCAGTAGGACTAGCGGGGGGGTATACAATGAGCAGTTCTTC
J: TRBJ2-7; D: NA; size: NA; V: TRBV19; CDR3: CASSIGRVGEQYF; DNA: TGTGCCAGTAGTATAGGCAGGGTGGGCGAGCAGTACTTC
J: TRBJ2-7; D: NA; size: NA; V: TRBV4-1; CDR3: CASSQDRGALREQYF; DNA: TGCGCCAGCAGCCAAGACAGGGGAGCGCTTCGTGAGCAGTACTTC
J: TRBJ1-1; D: NA; size: NA; V: TRBV19; CDR3: CASRGSEAFF; DNA: TGTGCCAGTCGCGGGTCGGAAGCTTTCTTT
J: TRBJ2-5; D: NA; size: NA; V: TRBV2; CDR3: CASSEGAGRETQYF; DNA: TGTGCCAGCAGTGAAGGCGCAGGGCGCGAGACCCAGTACTTC
J: TRBJ1-1; D: TRBD1; size: once; V: TRBV11-2; CDR3: CASSFRGQLMNTEAFF; DNA: TGTGCCAGCAGCTTCAGGGGGCAACTTATGAACACTGAAGCTTTCTTT
J: TRBJ2-7; D: NA; size: NA; V: TRBV5-4; CDR3: CASSAVSSNEQYF; DNA: TGTGCCAGCTCGGCAGTTTCTAGCAACGAGCAGTACTTC
J: TRBJ1-2; D: NA; size: NA; V: TRBV5-4; CDR3: CASSLDPGYGYTF; DNA: TGTGCCAGCAGCCTTGACCCGGGCTATGGCTACACCTTC
J: TRBJ2-1; D: NA; size: NA; V: TRBV15; CDR3: CATSSNNEQFF; DNA: TGTGCCACCAGCAGTAACAATGAGCAGTTCTTC
J: TRBJ1-2; D: NA; size: NA; V: TRBV11-2; CDR3: CASSLDRGALGYTF; DNA: TGTGCCAGCAGCTTAGACCGCGGGGCGCTGGGCTACACCTTC
J: TRBJ2-2; D: NA; size: NA; V: TRBV27; CDR3: CASSFFGGLTGELFF; DNA: TGTGCCAGCAGTTTCTTTGGGGGGTTAACCGGGGAGCTGTTTTTT
J: TRBJ2-3; D: TRBD2; size: NA; V: TRBV2; CDR3: CASLPTSGGTDTQYF; DNA: TGTGCCAGCCTCCCCACTAGCGGGGGAACAGATACGCAGTATTTT
J: TRBJ2-1; D: TRBD1; size: NA; V: TRBV5-1; CDR3: CASSFHTRTGDEQFF; DNA: TGCGCCAGCAGCTTTCATACCAGGACAGGGGATGAGCAGTTCTTC
J: TRBJ1-1; D: NA; size: NA; V: TRBV4-1; CDR3: CASSPAAGTEAFF; DNA: TGCGCCAGCAGCCCCGCGGCTGGCACTGAAGCTTTCTTT
J: TRBJ2-7; D: TRBD2; size: NA; V: TRBV29-1; CDR3: CSVVDSGGPYEQYF; DNA: TGCAGCGTTGTCGATAGCGGGGGGCCGTACGAGCAGTACTTC
J: TRBJ2-7; D: TRBD2; size: NA; V: TRBV5-5; CDR3: CASSLDGGFPDEQYF; DNA: TGTGCCAGCAGCTTGGACGGGGGGTTCCCGGACGAGCAGTACTTC
J: TRBJ1-2; D: NA; size: NA; V: TRBV14; CDR3: CASSQGFGGGYTF; DNA: TGTGCCAGCAGCCAGGGTTTTGGGGGCGGCTACACCTTC
J: TRBJ2-5; D: TRBD2; size: NA; V: TRBV7-9; CDR3: CASSPGLADQETQYF; DNA: TGTGCCAGCAGCCCGGGACTAGCGGACCAAGAGACCCAGTACTTC